This T cell receptor beta chain was recovered during a study of T-cell memory formation after mild COVID-19. As for the study in general: Largely, the TCR clusters proved donor specific. General study points: Proof of SARS-CoV-2 specificity was absent for the second-wave clones that crested on day 37. Cross-reactive memory apparently joined, as some responding clones appeared in pre-infection memory.

The CDR3 is 13 amino acids. Germline-derived CDR1 and CDR2 are GTSNPN and SVGIG (reference sequence). V trimming: 1 base; J trimming: 7 bases; junction bases outside the gene matches: 3. One entry per CDR3 protein results from TCRdb running MiXCR on the 5' RACE reads. Of over 400,000 distinct CDR3 sequences in the sample, about a quarter are singletons; the top ten hold around 13%. In this sample, this clonotype turned up a few times. Its antigen is unidentified. This clonotype was obtained from an adult woman who had mild COVID-19 (a few samples of this study predate the infection). Cell type and time point are not known. The specimen sequenced was PBMCs or a T cell subset sorted from them (not recorded which). This chain uses TRBV30 with TRBJ1-2; TRBD1 aligns across 10 bases. The CDR3, as DNA: TGTGCCTGGAGTGAGACAGGGGGCTCTGGCTACACCTTC. Residues: CAWSETGGSGYTF. The full variable domain, completed using reference TRBV30 and TRBJ1-2, is SQTIHQWPATLVQPVGSPLSLECTVEGTSNPNLYWYRQAAGRGLQLLFYSVGIGQISSEVPQNLSASRPQDRQFILSSKKLLLSDSGFYLCAWSETGGSGYTFGSGTRLTVV.